A selection of T cell receptor beta chains follows, all from one sample in a study of cytomegalovirus exposure and HLA in healthy donors. Only in-frame clones appear in the TCRdb table, and some are missing; sequencing was by immunoSEQ multiplex PCR. There are 85,000 to 90,000 clones in the sample; around four fifths occur only once, and 10% lies in the top ten. Material: PBMCs. These receptors originate from a man aged 25 to 40 in good health and CMV-seropositive. Both conserved end residues are part of each CDR3. D genes are given only for firm matches. Clone size, where shown, is once, few, many, or a class for clones that have expanded.

d_call,clone_size,j_call,v_call,cdr3_nt,cdr3_aa
TRBD1,NA,TRBJ2-7,TRBV18,TGTGCCAGCTCGCAACCGGGACAGGGCGACTACGAGCAGTACTTC,CASSQPGQGDYEQYF
TRBD1,NA,TRBJ1-4,TRBV2,TGTGCCAGCAGCCGACAGGGGGCGAGTGAAAAACTGTTTTTT,CASSRQGASEKLFF
TRBD1,NA,TRBJ1-5,TRBV28,TGTGCCAGCACCAAACAGGGGATTCAGCCCCAGCATTTT,CASTKQGIQPQHF
NA,NA,TRBJ2-5,TRBV5-1,TGCGCCAGCAGCCAAGGGAGTGGAGAGACCCAGTACTTC,CASSQGSGETQYF
NA,NA,TRBJ1-1,TRBV28,TGTGCCAGCAGTTTTCGAGGCAGGGGTGTGAACACTGAAGCTTTCTTT,CASSFRGRGVNTEAFF
TRBD1,NA,TRBJ2-7,TRBV7-9,TGTGCCAGCGTACCCGGGACAGGGGGCTACGAGCAGTACTTC,CASVPGTGGYEQYF
TRBD1,NA,TRBJ2-7,TRBV4-1,TGCGCCAGCAGCCAAGAACAGGGGGCGTCCTACGAGCAGTACTTC,CASSQEQGASYEQYF
TRBD1,few,TRBJ2-5,TRBV7-6,TGTGCCATTGGGACAGGCAAAGAGACCCAGTACTTC,CAIGTGKETQYF
NA,NA,TRBJ2-1,TRBV6-4,TGTGCCAGCAGTGACTCCGCGGGTGGGGAGCGCGGTGAGCAGTTCTTC,CASSDSAGGERGEQFF
TRBD1,few,TRBJ1-6,TRBV7-9,TGTGCCAGCAGCTTGACAGGGATAACCTATAATTCACCCCTCCACTTT,CASSLTGITYNSPLHF
NA,NA,TRBJ1-1,TRBV4-1,TGCGCCAGCAGCCAAGTCGGAGGGAACACTGAAGCTTTCTTT,CASSQVGGNTEAFF
NA,NA,TRBJ2-3,TRBV5-1,TGCGCCAGCAGCATCGCTAATAGGGGGGGCCTGACAGATACGCAGTATTTT,CASSIANRGGLTDTQYF
TRBD1,once,TRBJ2-2,TRBV6-6,TGTGCCAGCAGCCCCTCGGGACAGTCGAACACCGGGGAGCTGTTTTTT,CASSPSGQSNTGELFF
NA,NA,TRBJ1-5,TRBV30,TGTGCCTGGAGTACTGGACACCTAAATAGCAATCAGCCCCAGCATTTT,CAWSTGHLNSNQPQHF
TRBD2,NA,TRBJ2-7,TRBV10-3,TGTGCCATCATTGGGCTAGCGGGGGCCCTCTACGAGCAGTACTTC,CAIIGLAGALYEQYF
NA,NA,TRBJ1-2,TRBV25-1,TGTGCCAGCAGTGAATTGGGGCTCTATGGCTACACCTTC,CASSELGLYGYTF
NA,many,TRBJ1-1,TRBV5-1,TGCGCCAGCAGCTCCGGGGTTCCGAACACTGAAGCTTTCTTT,CASSSGVPNTEAFF
NA,NA,TRBJ1-3,TRBV30,TGTGCCTGGAGTCTCTCAGGACACTCTGGAAACACCATATATTTT,CAWSLSGHSGNTIYF
NA,NA,TRBJ1-6,TRBV27,TGTGCCAGCAGTTCGAGTCGGGTAGCCAATTCACCCCTCCACTTT,CASSSSRVANSPLHF
NA,NA,TRBJ1-1,TRBV7-9,TGTGCCAGCAATCACTTGGGGAGACCGAACACTGAAGCTTTCTTT,CASNHLGRPNTEAFF
TRBD2,NA,TRBJ2-5,TRBV4-1,TGCGCCAGCAGCCAAGGTTTGTCGGGGGGTCTCACGGCGGAGACCCAGTACTTC,CASSQGLSGGLTAETQYF
TRBD2,NA,TRBJ2-2,TRBV5-1,TGCGCCAGCAGCCCGGGACTAGCGGGGGCCGCGAACACCGGGGAGCTGTTTTTT,CASSPGLAGAANTGELFF
NA,NA,TRBJ1-1,TRBV13,TGTGCCAGCAGCTTAGGAGGGGCACAGGTGAACACTGAAGCTTTCTTT,CASSLGGAQVNTEAFF
NA,few,TRBJ2-3,TRBV7-3,TGTGCCAGCAGCTTCAGGAGGGACACAGATACGCAGTATTTT,CASSFRRDTDTQYF
NA,NA,TRBJ2-2,TRBV6-5,TGTGCCAGCAGTTACTCCGACATCAGGGAGCTGTTTTTT,CASSYSDIRELFF
TRBD2,NA,TRBJ2-7,TRBV9,TGTGCCAGCAGCGTAGCTGAGAGTGGGAGGGACGAGCAGTACTTC,CASSVAESGRDEQYF
NA,NA,TRBJ2-6,TRBV19,TGTGCCAGTAGCACAGGTTCTGGGGCCAACGTCCTGACTTTC,CASSTGSGANVLTF
TRBD1,NA,TRBJ1-5,TRBV6-5,TGTGCCAGCAGTCCCGGGACAGGGAGCGGTCAGCCCCAGCATTTT,CASSPGTGSGQPQHF
TRBD1,few,TRBJ2-3,TRBV7-6,TGTGCCAGCAGCGGGCAGACAGGGAGCACAGATACGCAGTATTTT,CASSGQTGSTDTQYF
NA,NA,TRBJ1-2,TRBV11-2,TGTGCCAGCAGCTTAGGTCCACAGGGTGGCTACACCTTC,CASSLGPQGGYTF
TRBD1,NA,TRBJ2-2,TRBV5-1,TGCGCCAGCAGCCTAAACCCGGACAGGGAAACCGGGGAGCTGTTTTTT,CASSLNPDRETGELFF
TRBD1,few,TRBJ2-4,TRBV4-1,TGCGCCAGCAGCCTTGACAGGGTTGGGAGCATTCAGTACTTC,CASSLDRVGSIQYF
NA,NA,TRBJ1-2,TRBV27,TGTGCCAGCAGTTTATCAGGGAGCCTTGGCTACACCTTC,CASSLSGSLGYTF
NA,once,TRBJ1-3,TRBV18,TGTGCCAGCTCCGCGGCGGACTTAGGAAACACCATATATTTT,CASSAADLGNTIYF
NA,few,TRBJ2-3,TRBV7-3,TGTGCCAGCAGCCCAGACTGGGGGGGCACAGATACGCAGTATTTT,CASSPDWGGTDTQYF
NA,few,TRBJ2-7,TRBV6-1,TGTGCCAGCAGCGGATGGAAGGACAGCGAGCAGTACTTC,CASSGWKDSEQYF
NA,NA,TRBJ1-5,TRBV30,TGTGCCTGGAGCGATGACCGGGTCAATCAGCCCCAGCATTTT,CAWSDDRVNQPQHF
TRBD1,NA,TRBJ2-7,TRBV5-1,TGCGCCAGCAGCTTGGGCCCGGGACAGGGCACCTACGAGCAGTACTTC,CASSLGPGQGTYEQYF
TRBD1,NA,TRBJ1-3,TRBV9,TGTGCCAGCAGCGTCGGACAGGGATCCGGAAACACCATATATTTT,CASSVGQGSGNTIYF
NA,few,TRBJ1-1,TRBV19,TGTGCCAGTACCGGTAACAGGGTAGGCACTGAAGCTTTCTTT,CASTGNRVGTEAFF
NA,NA,TRBJ1-2,TRBV7-9,TGTGCCAGCAGCTTGGGGAGTGGGATCAACTATGGCTACACCTTC,CASSLGSGINYGYTF
TRBD2,NA,TRBJ2-3,TRBV6-4,TGTGCCAGCAGCCGGACTAGCGGTAGCACAGATACGCAGTATTTT,CASSRTSGSTDTQYF
TRBD2,NA,TRBJ2-1,TRBV6-4,TGTGCCAGCAGTGACGGGACTAGCGGCAATGAGCAGTTCTTC,CASSDGTSGNEQFF
NA,NA,TRBJ1-1,TRBV30,TGTGCCTGGAGTTCAGGGTCCGTGGTGAACACTGAAGCTTTCTTT,CAWSSGSVVNTEAFF
NA,NA,TRBJ2-7,TRBV28,TGTGCCAGCAGTGCCCCGTCCGGGGGGCCATCGGAGCAGTACTTC,CASSAPSGGPSEQYF
NA,NA,TRBJ1-1,TRBV6-5,TGTGCCAGCAGTTACGAGACAGGAAGTTTCGCTTTCTTT,CASSYETGSFAFF
TRBD1,NA,TRBJ1-4,TRBV28,TGTGCCAGCATCCGGGACAGGGCTGAAAAACTGTTTTTT,CASIRDRAEKLFF
TRBD1,NA,TRBJ2-7,TRBV7-9,TGTTCCAGCAGTTGGACAGGGTCCGAGCAGTACTTC,CSSSWTGSEQYF